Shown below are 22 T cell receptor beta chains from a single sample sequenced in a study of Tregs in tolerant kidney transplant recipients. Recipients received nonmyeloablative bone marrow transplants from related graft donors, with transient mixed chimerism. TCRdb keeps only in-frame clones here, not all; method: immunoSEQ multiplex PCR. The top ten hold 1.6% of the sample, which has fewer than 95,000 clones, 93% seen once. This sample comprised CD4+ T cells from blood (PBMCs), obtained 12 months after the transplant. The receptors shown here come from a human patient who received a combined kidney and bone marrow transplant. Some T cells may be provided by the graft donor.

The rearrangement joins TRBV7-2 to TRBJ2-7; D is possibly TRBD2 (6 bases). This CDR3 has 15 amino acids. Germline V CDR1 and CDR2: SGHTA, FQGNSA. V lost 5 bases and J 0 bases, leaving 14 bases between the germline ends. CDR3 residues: CASSDTSWGSYEQYF. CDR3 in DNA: TGTGCCAGCAGCGACACTAGCTGGGGCTCCTACGAGCAGTACTTC.

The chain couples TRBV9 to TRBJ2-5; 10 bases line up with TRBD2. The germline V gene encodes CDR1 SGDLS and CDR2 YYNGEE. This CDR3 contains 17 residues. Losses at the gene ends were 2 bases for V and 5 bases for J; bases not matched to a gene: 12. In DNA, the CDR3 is TGTGCCAGCAGCGTTAGGGGAACTAGCGGGACGGGCGAGACCCAGTACTTC. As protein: CASSVRGTSGTGETQYF.

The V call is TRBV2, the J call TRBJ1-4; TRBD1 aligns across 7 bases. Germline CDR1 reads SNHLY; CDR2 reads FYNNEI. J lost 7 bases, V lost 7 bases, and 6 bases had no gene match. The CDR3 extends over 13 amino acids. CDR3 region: CASKGQVVEKLFF. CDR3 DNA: TGTGCCAGCAAAGGACAGGTAGTTGAAAAACTGTTTTTT.

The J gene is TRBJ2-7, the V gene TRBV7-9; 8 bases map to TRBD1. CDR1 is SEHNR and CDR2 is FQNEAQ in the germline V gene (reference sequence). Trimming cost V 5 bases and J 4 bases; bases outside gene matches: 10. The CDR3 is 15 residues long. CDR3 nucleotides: TGTGCCAGCAGCAAAGTCCGGGACAGGCATTACGAGCAGTACTTC. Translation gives CASSKVRDRHYEQYF.

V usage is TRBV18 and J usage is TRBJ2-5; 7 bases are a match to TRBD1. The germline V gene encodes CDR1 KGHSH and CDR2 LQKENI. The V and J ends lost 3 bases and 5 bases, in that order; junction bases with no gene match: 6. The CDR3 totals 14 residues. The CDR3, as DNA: TGTGCCAGCTCACCCGACAGGGTTGGGGAGACCCAGTACTTC. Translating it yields CASSPDRVGETQYF.

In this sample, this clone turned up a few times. In DNA, the CDR3 is TGTGCCAGCAGCTTCTCGGACAGGGGGCTTCGGGGCTACACCTTC. It codes for CASSFSDRGLRGYTF. The chain recombines TRBV5-4 with TRBJ1-2; TRBD1 agrees at 11 bases. CDR1 SGHNT and CDR2 YYREEE come from the germline V gene (reference sequence). This CDR3 spans 15 amino acids. V lost 2 bases and J lost 8; bases outside the gene matches: 8.

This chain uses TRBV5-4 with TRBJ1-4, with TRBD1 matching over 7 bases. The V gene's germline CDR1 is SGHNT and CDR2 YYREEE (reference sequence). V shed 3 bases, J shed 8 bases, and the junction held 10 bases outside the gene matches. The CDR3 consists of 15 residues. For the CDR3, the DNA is TGTGCCAGCAGCTCGACAGGGACATCATACGAAAAACTGTTTTTT. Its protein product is CASSSTGTSYEKLFF. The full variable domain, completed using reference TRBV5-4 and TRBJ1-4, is ETGVTQSPTHLIKTRGQQVTLRCSSQSGHNTVSWYQQALGQGPQFIFQYYREEENGRGNFPPRFSGLQFPNYSSELNVNALELDDSALYLCASSSTGTSYEKLFFGSGTQLSVL.

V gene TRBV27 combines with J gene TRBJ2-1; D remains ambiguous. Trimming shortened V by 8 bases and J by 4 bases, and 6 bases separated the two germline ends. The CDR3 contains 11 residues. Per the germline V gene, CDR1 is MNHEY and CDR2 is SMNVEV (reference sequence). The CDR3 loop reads CASGPYNEQFF. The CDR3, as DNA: TGTGCCAGCGGGCCGTACAATGAGCAGTTCTTC.

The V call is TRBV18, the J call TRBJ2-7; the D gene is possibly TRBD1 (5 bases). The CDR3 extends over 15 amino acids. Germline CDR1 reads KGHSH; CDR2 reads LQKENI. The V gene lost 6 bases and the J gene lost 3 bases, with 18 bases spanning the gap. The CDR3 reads CASSPGSGISYEQYF. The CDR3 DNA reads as TGTGCCAGCTCCCCCGGATCAGGGATCAGCTACGAGCAGTACTTC.

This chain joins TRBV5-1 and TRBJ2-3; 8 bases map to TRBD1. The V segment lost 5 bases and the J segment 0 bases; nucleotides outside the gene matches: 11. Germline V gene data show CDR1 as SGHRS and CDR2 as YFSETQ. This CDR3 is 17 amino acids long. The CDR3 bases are TGCGCCAGCAGTCCCCGACCTCAGGGGGCAAGCACAGATACGCAGTATTTT. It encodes CASSPRPQGASTDTQYF.

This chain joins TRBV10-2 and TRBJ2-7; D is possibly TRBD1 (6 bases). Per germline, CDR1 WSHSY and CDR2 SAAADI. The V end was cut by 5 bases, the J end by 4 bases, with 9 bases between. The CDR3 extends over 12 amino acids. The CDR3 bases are TGCGCCAGCAGTCCACAGGGTTACGAGCAGTACTTC. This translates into CASSPQGYEQYF.

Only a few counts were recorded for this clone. CDR3 loop: CASSQKIAGGLETQYF. The CDR3 DNA is TGTGCCAGCAGTCAAAAGATAGCGGGAGGATTAGAGACCCAGTACTTC. This chain links TRBV11-2 with TRBJ2-5, with 10 bases fitting TRBD2. V gave up 6 bases and J gave up 4 bases; unmatched junction bases: 11. Germline lookup yields CDR1 SGHAT and CDR2 FQNNGV. The CDR3 runs to 16 residues. Based on the CDR3 plus reference TRBV11-2 and TRBJ2-5, the full variable domain is EAGVAQSPRYKIIEKRQSVAFWCNPISGHATLYWYQQILGQGPKLLIQFQNNGVVDDSQLPKDRFSAERLKGVDSTLKIQPAKLEDSAVYLCASSQKIAGGLETQYFGPGTRLLVL.

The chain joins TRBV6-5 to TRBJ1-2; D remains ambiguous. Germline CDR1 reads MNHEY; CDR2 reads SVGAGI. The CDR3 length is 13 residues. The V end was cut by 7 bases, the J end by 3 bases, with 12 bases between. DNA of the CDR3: TGTGCCAGCATGCGGGCCCTTTACTATGGCTACACCTTC. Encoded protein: CASMRALYYGYTF.

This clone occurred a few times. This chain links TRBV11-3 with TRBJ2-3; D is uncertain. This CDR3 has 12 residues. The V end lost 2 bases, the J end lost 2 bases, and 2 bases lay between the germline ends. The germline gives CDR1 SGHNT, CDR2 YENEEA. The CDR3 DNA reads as TGTGCCAGCAGCTTACACACAGATACGCAGTATTTT. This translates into CASSLHTDTQYF.

The CDR3 region is CAWSGAASGRAGYEQYF. The CDR3, as DNA: TGTGCCTGGAGCGGAGCGGCTAGCGGGAGGGCCGGGTACGAGCAGTACTTC. V gene TRBV30 combines with J gene TRBJ2-7, with 12 bases that match TRBD2. The junction had 13 bases not matched to a gene; V was cut back by 3 bases and J by 4 bases. The CDR3 runs to 17 residues. Germline V CDR1 and CDR2: GTSNPN, SVGIG (reference sequence).

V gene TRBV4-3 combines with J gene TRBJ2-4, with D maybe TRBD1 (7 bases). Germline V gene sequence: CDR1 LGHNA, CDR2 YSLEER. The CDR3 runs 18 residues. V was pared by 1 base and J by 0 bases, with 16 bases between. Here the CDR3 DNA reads TGCGCCAGCAGCCAAGGCCAGGGGGGACAACTAGCCAAAAACATTCAGTACTTC. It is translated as CASSQGQGGQLAKNIQYF.

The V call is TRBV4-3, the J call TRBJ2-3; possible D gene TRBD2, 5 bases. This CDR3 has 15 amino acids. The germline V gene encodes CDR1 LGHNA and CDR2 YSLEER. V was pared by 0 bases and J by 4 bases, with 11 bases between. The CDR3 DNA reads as TGCGCCAGCAGCCAAGAAGGGCGAGGGCCAGATACGCAGTATTTT. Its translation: CASSQEGRGPDTQYF.

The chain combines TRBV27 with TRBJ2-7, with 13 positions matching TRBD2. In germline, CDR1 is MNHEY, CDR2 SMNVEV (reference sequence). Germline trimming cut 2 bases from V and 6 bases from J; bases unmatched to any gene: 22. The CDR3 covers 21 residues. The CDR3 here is CASSLVRTGTFRTSGRVEQYF. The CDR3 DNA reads TGTGCCAGCAGTTTAGTAAGAACCGGGACTTTCCGGACTAGCGGGAGAGTCGAGCAGTACTTC.

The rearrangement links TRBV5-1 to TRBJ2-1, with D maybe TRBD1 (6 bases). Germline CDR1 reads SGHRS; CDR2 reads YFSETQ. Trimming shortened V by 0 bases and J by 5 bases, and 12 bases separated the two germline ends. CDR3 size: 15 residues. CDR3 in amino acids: CASSLVQGINNEQFF. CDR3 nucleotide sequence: TGCGCCAGCAGCTTGGTTCAGGGGATAAACAATGAGCAGTTCTTC.

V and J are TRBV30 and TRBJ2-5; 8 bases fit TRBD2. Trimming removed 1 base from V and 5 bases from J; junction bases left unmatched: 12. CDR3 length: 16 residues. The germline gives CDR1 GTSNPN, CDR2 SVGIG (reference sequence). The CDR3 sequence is CAWSAKRGTVAETQYF. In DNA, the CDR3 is TGTGCCTGGAGTGCCAAGCGGGGGACCGTCGCCGAGACCCAGTACTTC.

The CDR3, as DNA: TGTGCCAGTAGTATCCGCCGAGGGACCGGGGAGCTGTTTTTT. The encoded protein is CASSIRRGTGELFF. This chain uses TRBV19 with TRBJ2-2, with a possible D match to TRBD2 (5 bases). V gave up 3 bases and J gave up 5 bases, with 10 bases separating them. Per germline, CDR1 LNHDA and CDR2 SQIVND (reference sequence). This CDR3 contains 14 residues.

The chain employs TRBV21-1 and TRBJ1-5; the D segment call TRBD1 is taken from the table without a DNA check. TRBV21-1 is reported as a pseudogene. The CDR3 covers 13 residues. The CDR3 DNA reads TGTGCCAGTTTGGACAGGGACAATCAGCCCCAGCATTTT. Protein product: CASLDRDNQPQHF.